Given below is one T cell receptor (beta chain) in context. Trimming took off 5 bases at V and 3 bases at J, with 10 bases between the two ends. The CDR3 consists of 13 residues. In germline, CDR1 is MRHNA, CDR2 SNTAGT. Measured with immunoSEQ multiplex PCR; TCRdb has only the in-frame clones, and not every one. Found here are 60,000 to 80,000 clones, 70% to 90% of them singletons; the top ten hold under 7%. The data were taken from a study of OX40 agonist ivuxolimab in advanced cancers. Study at large: At 0.01 to 10 mg/kg, ivuxolimab was administered intravenously to patients every 2 weeks. Dose-escalation patients had hepatocellular carcinoma, melanoma, renal cell or head and neck cancer. Participants averaged approximately 65 years of age (range roughly 23 to 85) and were over 75% male. Treatment received earlier with anti-PD-1, anti-PD-L1 or anti-CTLA-4 agents was allowed, and more than 30% had some.

This specimen consisted of CD4+ or CD8+ T cells sorted from blood, obtained in a trial of the OX40 agonist ivuxolimab. This clonotype originated in an adult with an advanced solid tumor such as melanoma, head and neck, liver or kidney cancer. The chain uses TRBV6-4 and TRBJ1-1; D gene unclear. CDR3 nucleotide sequence: TGTGCCAGCAGTTTCTTACGGGACACTGAAGCTTTCTTT. Translating it yields CASSFLRDTEAFF.